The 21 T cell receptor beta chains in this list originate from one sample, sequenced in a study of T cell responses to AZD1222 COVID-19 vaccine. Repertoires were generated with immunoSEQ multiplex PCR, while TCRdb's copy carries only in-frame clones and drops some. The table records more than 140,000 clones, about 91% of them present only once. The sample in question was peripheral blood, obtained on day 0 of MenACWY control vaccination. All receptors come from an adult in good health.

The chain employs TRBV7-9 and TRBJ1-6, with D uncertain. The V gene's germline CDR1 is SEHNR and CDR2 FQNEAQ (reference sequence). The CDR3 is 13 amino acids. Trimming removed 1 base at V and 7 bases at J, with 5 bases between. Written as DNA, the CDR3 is TGTGCCAGCAGCTTAGAACGAAATTCACCCCTCCACTTT. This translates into CASSLERNSPLHF.

The CDR3 nucleotides read TGTGCCAGCAGCTTAGGATGGTTGAACACTGAAGCTTTCTTT. Its protein is CASSLGWLNTEAFF. This rearrangement joins TRBV7-2 to TRBJ1-1; D gene ambiguous. CDR3 length: 14 amino acids. V gave up 1 base and J gave up 0 bases, with 6 bases separating them. The germline CDR1 and CDR2 sequences are SGHTA and FQGNSA.

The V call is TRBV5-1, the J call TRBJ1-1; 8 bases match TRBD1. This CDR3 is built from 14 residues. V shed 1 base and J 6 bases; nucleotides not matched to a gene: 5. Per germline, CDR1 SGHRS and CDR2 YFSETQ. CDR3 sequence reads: CASSLQGADSEAFF. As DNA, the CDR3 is TGCGCCAGCAGCTTGCAGGGGGCCGACTCTGAAGCTTTCTTT.

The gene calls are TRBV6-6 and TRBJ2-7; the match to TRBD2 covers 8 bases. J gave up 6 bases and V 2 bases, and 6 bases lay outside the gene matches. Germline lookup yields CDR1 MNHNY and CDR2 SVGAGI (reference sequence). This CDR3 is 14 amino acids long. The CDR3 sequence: CASSYSGGLGEQYF. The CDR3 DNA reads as TGTGCCAGCAGTTACAGCGGGGGTCTAGGCGAGCAGTACTTC.

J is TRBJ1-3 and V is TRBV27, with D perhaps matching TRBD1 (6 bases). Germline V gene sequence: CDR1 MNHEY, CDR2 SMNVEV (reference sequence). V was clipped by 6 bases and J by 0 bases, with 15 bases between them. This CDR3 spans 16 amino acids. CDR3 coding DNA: TGTGCCAGCAGCTCAAGGGGGGCCAACTCTGGAAACACCATATATTTT. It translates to CASSSRGANSGNTIYF.

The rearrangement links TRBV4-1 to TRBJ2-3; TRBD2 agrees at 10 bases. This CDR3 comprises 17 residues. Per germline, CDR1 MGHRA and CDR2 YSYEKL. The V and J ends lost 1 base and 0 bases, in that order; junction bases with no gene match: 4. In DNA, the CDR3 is TGCGCCAGCAGCCAAGGGAAGACTAGCGGGAGCACAGATACGCAGTATTTT. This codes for CASSQGKTSGSTDTQYF.

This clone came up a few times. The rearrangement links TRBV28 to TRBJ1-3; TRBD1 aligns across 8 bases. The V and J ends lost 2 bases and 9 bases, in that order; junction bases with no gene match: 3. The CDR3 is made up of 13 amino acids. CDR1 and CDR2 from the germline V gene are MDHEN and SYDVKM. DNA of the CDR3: TGTGCCAGCAGTTTACAGGGGGCCGGCACCATATATTTT. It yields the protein CASSLQGAGTIYF.

The DNA for the CDR3 is TGTGCCTGGAGTCATAGGCGGGGGCCATCCTACGAGCAGTACTTC. It yields the protein CAWSHRRGPSYEQYF. The chain carries TRBV30 and TRBJ2-7, with a weak D call TRBD2 (7 bases). V was shortened by 2 bases and J by 1 base, with 15 bases between the two germline ends. Germline loops: CDR1 GTSNPN, CDR2 SVGIG (reference sequence). The CDR3 is made up of 15 amino acids.

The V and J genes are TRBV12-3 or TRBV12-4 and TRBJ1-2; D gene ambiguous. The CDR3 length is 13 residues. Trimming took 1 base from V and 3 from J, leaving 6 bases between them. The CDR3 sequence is CASSLVQHYGYTF. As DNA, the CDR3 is TGTGCCAGCAGTTTAGTTCAACACTATGGCTACACCTTC.

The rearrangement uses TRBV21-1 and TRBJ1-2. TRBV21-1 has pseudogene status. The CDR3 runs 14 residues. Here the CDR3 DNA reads TGTGCCAGCGGTCACGCTCAGGGAGATTATGGCTACACCTTC. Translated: CASGHAQGDYGYTF.

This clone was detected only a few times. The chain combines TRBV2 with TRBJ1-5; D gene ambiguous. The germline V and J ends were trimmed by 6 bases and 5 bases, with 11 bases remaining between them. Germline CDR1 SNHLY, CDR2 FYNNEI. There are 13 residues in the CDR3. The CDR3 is CASSVLVDQPQHF. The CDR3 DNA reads TGTGCCAGCAGCGTGCTGGTAGATCAGCCCCAGCATTTT.

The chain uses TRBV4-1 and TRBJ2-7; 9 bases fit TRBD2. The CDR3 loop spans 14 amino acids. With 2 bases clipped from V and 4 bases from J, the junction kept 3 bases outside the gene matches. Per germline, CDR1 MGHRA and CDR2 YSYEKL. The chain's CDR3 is CASSQTSGRYEQYF. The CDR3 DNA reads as TGCGCCAGCAGCCAAACCAGCGGGAGGTACGAGCAGTACTTC.

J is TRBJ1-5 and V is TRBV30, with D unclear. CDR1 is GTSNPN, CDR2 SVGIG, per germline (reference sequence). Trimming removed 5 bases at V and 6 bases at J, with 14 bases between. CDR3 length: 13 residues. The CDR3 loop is CAWSNTGLQPQHF. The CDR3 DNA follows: TGTGCCTGGTCCAACACTGGACTTCAGCCCCAGCATTTT.

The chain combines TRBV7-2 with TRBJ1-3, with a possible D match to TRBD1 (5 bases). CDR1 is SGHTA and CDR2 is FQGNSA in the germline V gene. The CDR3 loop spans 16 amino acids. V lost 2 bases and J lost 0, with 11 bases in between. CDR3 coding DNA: TGTGCCAGCAGCTTATCGGGGGGAAACTCTGGAAACACCATATATTTT. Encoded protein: CASSLSGGNSGNTIYF.

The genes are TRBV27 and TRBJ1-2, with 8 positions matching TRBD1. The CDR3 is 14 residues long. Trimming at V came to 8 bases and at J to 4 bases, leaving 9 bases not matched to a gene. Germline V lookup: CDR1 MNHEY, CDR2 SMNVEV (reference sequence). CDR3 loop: CASSFRQGAYGYTF. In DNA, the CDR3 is TGTGCCAGCTCTTTCAGGCAGGGGGCCTATGGCTACACCTTC.

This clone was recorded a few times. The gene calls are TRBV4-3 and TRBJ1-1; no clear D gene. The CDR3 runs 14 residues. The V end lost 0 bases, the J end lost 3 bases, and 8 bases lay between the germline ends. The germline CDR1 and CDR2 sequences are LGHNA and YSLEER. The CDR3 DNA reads TGCGCCAGCAGCCAAGATGTCCAGCACACTGAAGCTTTCTTT. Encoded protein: CASSQDVQHTEAFF.

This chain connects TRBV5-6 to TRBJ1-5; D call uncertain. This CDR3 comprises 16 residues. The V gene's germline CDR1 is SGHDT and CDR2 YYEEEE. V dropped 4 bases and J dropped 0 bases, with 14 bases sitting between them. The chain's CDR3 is CASSDSRYYSNQPQHF. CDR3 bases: TGTGCCAGCAGCGATTCAAGATACTATAGCAATCAGCCCCAGCATTTT.

In DNA form, the CDR3 reads TGTGCCAGTTGGTGGAGCAACTATGGCTACACCTTC. Its translation: CASWWSNYGYTF. The rearrangement joins TRBV19 to TRBJ1-2; no clear D gene. This CDR3 spans 12 amino acids. Germline V gives CDR1 LNHDA, CDR2 SQIVND (reference sequence). The V and J ends lost 8 bases and 2 bases respectively, with 9 bases between them.

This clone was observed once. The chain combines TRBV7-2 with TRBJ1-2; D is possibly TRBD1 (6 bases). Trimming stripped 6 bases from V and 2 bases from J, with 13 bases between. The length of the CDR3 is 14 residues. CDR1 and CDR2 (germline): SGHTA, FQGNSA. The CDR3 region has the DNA TGTGCCAGCAGTCTACAGGGACTCAACTATGGCTACACCTTC. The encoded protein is CASSLQGLNYGYTF.

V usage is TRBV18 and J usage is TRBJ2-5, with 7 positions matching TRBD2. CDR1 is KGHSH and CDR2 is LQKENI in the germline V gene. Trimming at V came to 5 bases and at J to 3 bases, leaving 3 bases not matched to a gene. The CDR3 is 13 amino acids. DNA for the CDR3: TGTGCCAGCTCAAGCGGGGCCGAAGAGACCCAGTACTTC. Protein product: CASSSGAEETQYF.

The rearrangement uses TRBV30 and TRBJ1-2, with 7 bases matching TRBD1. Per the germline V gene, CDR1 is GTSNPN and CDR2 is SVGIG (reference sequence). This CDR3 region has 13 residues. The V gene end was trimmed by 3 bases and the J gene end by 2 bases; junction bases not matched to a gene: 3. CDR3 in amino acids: CAWREQGNYGYTF. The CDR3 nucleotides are TGTGCCTGGAGGGAACAGGGGAACTATGGCTACACCTTC. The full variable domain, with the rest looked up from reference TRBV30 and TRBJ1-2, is SQTIHQWPATLVQPVGSPLSLECTVEGTSNPNLYWYRQAAGRGLQLLFYSVGIGQISSEVPQNLSASRPQDRQFILSSKKLLLSDSGFYLCAWREQGNYGYTFGSGTRLTVV.